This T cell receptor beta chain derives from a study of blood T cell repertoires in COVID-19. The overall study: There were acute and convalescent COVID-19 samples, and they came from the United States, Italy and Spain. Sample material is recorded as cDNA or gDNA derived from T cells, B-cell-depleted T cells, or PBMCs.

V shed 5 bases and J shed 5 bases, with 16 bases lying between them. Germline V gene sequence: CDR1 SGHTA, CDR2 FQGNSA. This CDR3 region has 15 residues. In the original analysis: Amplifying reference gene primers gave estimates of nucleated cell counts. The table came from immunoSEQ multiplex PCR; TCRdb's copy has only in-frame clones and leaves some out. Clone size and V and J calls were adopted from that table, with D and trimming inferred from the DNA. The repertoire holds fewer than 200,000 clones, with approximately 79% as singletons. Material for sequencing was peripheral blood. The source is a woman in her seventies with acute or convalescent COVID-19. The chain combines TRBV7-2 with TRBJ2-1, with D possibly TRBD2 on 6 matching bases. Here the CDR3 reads CASSRRRADNNEQFF. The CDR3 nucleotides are TGTGCCAGCAGCCGGAGGAGGGCCGATAACAATGAGCAGTTCTTC.